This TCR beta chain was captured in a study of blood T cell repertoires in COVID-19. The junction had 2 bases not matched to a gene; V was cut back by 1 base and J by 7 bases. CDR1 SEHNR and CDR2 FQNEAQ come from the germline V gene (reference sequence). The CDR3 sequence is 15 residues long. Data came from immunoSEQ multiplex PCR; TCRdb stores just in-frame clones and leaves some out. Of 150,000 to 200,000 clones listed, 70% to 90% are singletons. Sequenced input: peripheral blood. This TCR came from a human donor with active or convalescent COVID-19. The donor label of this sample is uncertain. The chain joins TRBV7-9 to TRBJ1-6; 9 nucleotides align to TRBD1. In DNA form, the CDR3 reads TGTGCCAGCAGCTTAGAGGGACAGGGAAATTCACCCCTCCACTTT. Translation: CASSLEGQGNSPLHF.